Below, 21 T cell receptor beta chains from the same sample are listed, as sequenced in a study of blood T cells in healthy people across ages. Primed by a sample-barcoded 5' primer and a J-beta primer mix, a second PCR proceeded for about 7 to 11 cycles. TCRdb re-analysed the 5' RACE reads in MiXCR, keeping a single row per CDR3 protein. This sample has about 1 million distinct CDR3 sequences, with under 55% found just once. The specimen was blood. The receptor source for this set is a woman in her fifties or sixties in good health.

The chain carries TRBV6-5 and TRBJ1-2, with D perhaps matching TRBD1 (5 bases). Trimming took off 6 bases at V and 7 bases at J, with 12 bases between the two ends. The CDR3 is 12 residues long. The germline V gene encodes CDR1 MNHEY and CDR2 SVGAGI. CDR3 DNA sequence: TGTGCCAGCAGCCAGGGTGCGAGTGGCTACACCTTC. This encodes CASSQGASGYTF.

This clonotype was observed a few times. J is TRBJ2-7 and V is TRBV11-1, with a possible D match to TRBD1 (6 bases). V lost 1 base and J 1 base, leaving 17 bases between the germline ends. This CDR3 region has 17 residues. The germline gives CDR1 SGHAT, CDR2 FQDESV (reference sequence). CDR3 residues: CASSLGTGTTVSYEQYF. As DNA, the CDR3 is TGTGCCAGCAGCTTAGGAACCGGGACAACTGTTTCCTACGAGCAGTACTTC.

V and J are TRBV10-3 and TRBJ2-5, with D possibly matching TRBD2 (5 bases). CDR1 and CDR2 (germline): ENHRY, SYGVKD. The CDR3 contains 13 residues. Trimming took off 10 bases at V and 5 bases at J, with 17 bases between the two ends. The CDR3 loop is CATARTEWETQYF. CDR3 coding DNA: TGTGCCACCGCCAGGACTGAGTGGGAGACCCAGTACTTC.

The J gene is TRBJ2-7, the V gene TRBV10-3; either TRBD1 or TRBD2 may fit D (7 bases each). CDR1 and CDR2 from the germline V gene are ENHRY and SYGVKD. The CDR3 totals 15 residues. Between the trimmed V and J ends, which lost 4 bases and 1 base, there was a span of 14 bases. The CDR3 coding sequence is TGTGCCATCAGTGGGGGAGGGACAGTTTCCTACGAGCAGTACTTC. This gives the protein CAISGGGTVSYEQYF.

The chain links TRBV24-1 to TRBJ2-1; TRBD1 might be the D (6 bases). V gave up 7 bases and J gave up 5 bases, with 11 bases separating them. CDR1 is KGHDR and CDR2 is SFDVKD in the germline V gene. The CDR3 runs to 13 residues. CDR3: CATRTGMDNEQFF. CDR3 sequence (DNA): TGTGCCACCAGAACAGGGATGGACAATGAGCAGTTCTTC.

The rearrangement uses TRBV21-1 and TRBJ1-4; TRBD1 is taken as the D call from the table, unchecked against the DNA. TRBV21-1 constitutes a pseudogene. The CDR3 loop spans 12 amino acids. The CDR3 DNA follows: TGTGCCAGGGGACAGGGGTATGAAAAACTGTTTTTT. Amino acids: CARGQGYEKLFF.

A single count supports this clonotype. At one boundary the junction diverges from the germline segment, which might be a read error. The chain combines TRBV11-2 with TRBJ2-1; 10 bases are shared with TRBD2. This CDR3 spans 16 amino acids. Germline V lookup: CDR1 SGHAT, CDR2 FQNNGV. CDR3 protein: CASNLDVPSGRNEQFF. For the CDR3, the DNA is TGTGCCAGCAACTTAGATGTGCCTAGCGGGAGAAATGAGCAGTTCTTC. Full variable domain (outside the CDR3, taken from reference TRBV11-2 and TRBJ2-1): EAGVAQSPRYKIIEKRQSVAFWCNPISGHATLYWYQQILGQGPKLLIQFQNNGVVDDSQLPKDRFSAERLKGVDSTLKIQPAKLEDSAVYLCASNLDVPSGRNEQFFGPGTRLTVL.

The CDR3 here is CASSQDREQGYGYTF. CDR3 nucleotide sequence: TGCGCCAGCAGCCAAGATCGAGAACAGGGGTATGGCTACACCTTC. The V and J genes are TRBV4-1 and TRBJ1-2; TRBD1 aligns across 7 bases. Germline CDR1 MGHRA, CDR2 YSYEKL. The CDR3 runs to 15 residues. Trimming removed 0 bases from V and 5 bases from J; junction bases left unmatched: 6.

This clonotype has just a few counts. V is TRBV7-3 and J is TRBJ1-1, with D possibly matching TRBD1 (6 bases). This CDR3 has 16 amino acids. Germline CDR1 is SGHTA and CDR2 is FQGTGA. Trimming took off 0 bases at V and 0 bases at J, with 11 bases between the two ends. The DNA for the CDR3 is TGTGCCAGCAGCTTAACGGGAACAGGGCTGAACACTGAAGCTTTCTTT. This encodes CASSLTGTGLNTEAFF.

Comments on this clonotype: The junction does not match germline at one end; this may be a read error. This chain joins TRBV12-3 or TRBV12-4 and TRBJ2-2; TRBD2 matches 7 bases. This CDR3 is 13 amino acids long. CDR3 DNA sequence: TGTGTCAGCAGTTTAGCGGGTGGCGGGGAGCTGTTTTTT. This codes for CVSSLAGGGELFF.

The V call is TRBV2, the J call TRBJ1-4, with 9 bases that match TRBD1. This CDR3 region has 14 residues. Germline assignment: CDR1 SNHLY and CDR2 FYNNEI. Losses at the gene ends were 1 base for V and 8 bases for J; bases not matched to a gene: 2. The CDR3 DNA follows: TGTGCCAGCAGTGAAGACAGGGGGCGCGAAAAACTGTTTTTT. Protein sequence: CASSEDRGREKLFF. Drawing the rest from reference TRBV2 and TRBJ1-4, the complete variable domain is EPEVTQTPSHQVTQMGQEVILRCVPISNHLYFYWYRQILGQKVEFLVSFYNNEISEKSEIFDDQFSVERPDGSNFTLKIRSTKLEDSAMYFCASSEDRGREKLFFGSGTQLSVL.

The chain carries TRBV7-9 and TRBJ2-3, with a possible D match to TRBD2 (5 bases). The CDR3 loop spans 17 amino acids. Trimming cost V 2 bases and J 0 bases, with 15 bases left between them. Looked up from germline, CDR1 is SEHNR and CDR2 is FQNEAQ (reference sequence). CDR3 bases: TGTGCCAGCAGCTTATGGGCTTTAGGCGGGAGCACAGATACGCAGTATTTT. As protein: CASSLWALGGSTDTQYF.

This clonotype was counted only a few times. The V gene is TRBV11-2, the J gene TRBJ2-3, with a weak D call TRBD2 (5 bases). The V end was cut by 1 base, the J end by 9 bases, with 14 bases between. The CDR3 covers 14 residues. Germline CDR1 reads SGHAT; CDR2 reads FQNNGV. CDR3 in DNA: TGTGCCAGCAGCTTAGGAACCAACACGGGGACGCAGTATTTT. It specifies CASSLGTNTGTQYF.

This clonotype appeared a few times. The rearrangement uses TRBV6-2 or TRBV6-3 and TRBJ2-7; 13 nucleotides agree with TRBD2. Germline V gene lookup returns CDR1 MNHEY and CDR2 SVGEGT. The J segment lost 4 bases and the V segment lost 2 bases, leaving 5 bases of the junction unmatched. The CDR3 spans 16 residues. Here the CDR3 DNA reads TGTGCCAGCAGTTACGGACTAGCGGGAGTAGGGTACGAGCAGTACTTC. It specifies CASSYGLAGVGYEQYF.

The rearrangement uses TRBV20-1 and TRBJ2-1; TRBD2 matches at 13 bases. Germline loops: CDR1 DFQATT, CDR2 SNEGSKA (reference sequence). This CDR3 region has 15 residues. V shed 5 bases, J shed 7 bases, and the junction held 8 bases outside the gene matches. The CDR3 region has the DNA TGCAGTGCTCCTCGACTAGCGGGAGGTTTGAATGAGCAGTTCTTC. Residues: CSAPRLAGGLNEQFF.

V and J are TRBV27 and TRBJ2-4; no reliable D call. The V and J ends lost 0 bases and 11 bases respectively, with 14 bases between them. The CDR3 sequence is 14 residues long. CDR1 is MNHEY and CDR2 is SMNVEV in the germline V gene (reference sequence). CDR3 in amino acids: CASSLSAGLTVQYF. In DNA form, the CDR3 reads TGTGCCAGCAGTTTATCCGCCGGGCTGACGGTTCAGTACTTC.

This chain links TRBV30 with TRBJ2-5; TRBD1 might be the D (6 bases). The CDR3 spans 14 residues. The V end lost 4 bases, the J end lost 2 bases, and 14 bases lay between the germline ends. Germline V lookup: CDR1 GTSNPN, CDR2 SVGIG (reference sequence). CDR3 bases: TGTGCCTGGATCCCCCAGGGGCGACAAGAGACCCAGTACTTC. This encodes CAWIPQGRQETQYF.

This CDR3 is CASSYYQGFEQYF. CDR3 sequence (DNA): TGCGCCAGCAGCTATTACCAGGGGTTCGAGCAGTACTTC. The rearrangement uses TRBV4-1 and TRBJ2-1; D perhaps matches TRBD1 (6 bases). TRBJ2-7 matches the DNA end more closely, so the J call is doubtful. CDR3 length: 13 amino acids. CDR1 and CDR2 (germline): MGHRA, YSYEKL.

The chain couples TRBV7-9 to TRBJ2-7, with 7 bases identical to TRBD2. This CDR3 spans 17 amino acids. Germline CDR1 reads SEHNR; CDR2 reads FQNEAQ (reference sequence). Trimming cost V 1 base and J 2 bases; bases outside gene matches: 11. The CDR3 here is CASSLGLLAASAYEQYF. CDR3 DNA: TGTGCCAGCAGCTTAGGGCTTCTAGCGGCCTCCGCCTACGAGCAGTACTTC. Full variable domain (outside the CDR3, taken from reference TRBV7-9 and TRBJ2-7): DTGVSQNPRHKITKRGQNVTFRCDPISEHNRLYWYRQTLGQGPEFLTYFQNEAQLEKSRLLSDRFSAERPKGSFSTLEIQRTEQGDSAMYLCASSLGLLAASAYEQYFGPGTRLTVT.

This clonotype was seen only a few times. The V and J genes are TRBV11-2 and TRBJ2-7, with D possibly TRBD1 on 6 matching bases. V was clipped by 5 bases and J by 4 bases, with 18 bases between them. Per the germline V gene, CDR1 is SGHAT and CDR2 is FQNNGV. The CDR3 loop spans 15 amino acids. DNA for the CDR3: TGTGCCAGCAGCCCCACGGGTAAAGGGGGATACGAGCAGTACTTC. Translation gives CASSPTGKGGYEQYF. Drawing the rest from reference TRBV11-2 and TRBJ2-7, the complete variable domain is EAGVAQSPRYKIIEKRQSVAFWCNPISGHATLYWYQQILGQGPKLLIQFQNNGVVDDSQLPKDRFSAERLKGVDSTLKIQPAKLEDSAVYLCASSPTGKGGYEQYFGPGTRLTVT.

This clonotype was recorded a few times. CDR3 DNA: TGTGCCAGCGACAGGGGGTTAGGTGTGCAGTACTTC. Its translation is CASDRGLGVQYF. The gene calls are TRBV25-1 and TRBJ2-5, with 9 nucleotides matching TRBD1. The trim removed 8 bases at V and 11 bases at J, leaving 9 bases unmatched. CDR1 and CDR2 from the germline V gene are MGHDK and SYGVNS. This CDR3 contains 12 residues.